This T cell receptor beta chain was sequenced for a study of breast tumors, draining lymph nodes, adjacent tissues. Overall study findings and caveats: Compared with lymph nodes, tumors were less diverse; compared with nontumor tissue, more. Luminal-like breast cancer showed significantly greater tumor-nontumor repertoire similarity than basal-like breast cancer did.

TCRdb reprocessed the multiplex PCR reads via MiXCR and lists one record per CDR3 protein. The sample yields roughly 100,000 distinct CDR3 sequences, 30% seen once. In the case of this clonotype: Its antigen is not known. One base away lies a much larger clone, so this may be a sequencing read error.

Axillary draining lymph nodes of breast cancer patients supplied the node samples. Sequencing was done on a sample of axillary lymph node tissue. The sequence came from a female donor with breast cancer. Some clones in this sample may be carry-over from other donors' samples.

The CDR3 spells CSATSGSSYTEQFF. In DNA form, the CDR3 reads TGCAGTGCTACGAGCGGGAGCTCCTACACTGAGCAGTTCTTC. The chain joins TRBV20-1 to TRBJ2-1, with 8 bases that match TRBD2. Per germline, CDR1 DFQATT and CDR2 SNEGSKA (reference sequence). CDR3 length equals 14 residues.